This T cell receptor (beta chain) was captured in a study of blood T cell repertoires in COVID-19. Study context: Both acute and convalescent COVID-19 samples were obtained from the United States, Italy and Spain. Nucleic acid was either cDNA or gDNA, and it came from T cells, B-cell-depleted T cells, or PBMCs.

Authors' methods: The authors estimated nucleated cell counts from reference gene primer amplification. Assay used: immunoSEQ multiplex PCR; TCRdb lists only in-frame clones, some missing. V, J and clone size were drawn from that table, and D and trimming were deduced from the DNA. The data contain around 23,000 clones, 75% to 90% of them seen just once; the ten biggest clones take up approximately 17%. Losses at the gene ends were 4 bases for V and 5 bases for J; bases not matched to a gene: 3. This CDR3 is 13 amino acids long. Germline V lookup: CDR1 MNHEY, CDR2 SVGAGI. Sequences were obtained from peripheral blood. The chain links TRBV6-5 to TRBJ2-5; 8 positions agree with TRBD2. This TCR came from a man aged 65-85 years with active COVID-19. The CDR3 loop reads CASSLAGWETQYF. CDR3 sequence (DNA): TGTGCCAGCAGTTTAGCGGGATGGGAGACCCAGTACTTC.